A selection of T cell receptor beta chains follows, all from one sample in a study of T cell repertoires in aging, cancer and after chemotherapy. TCRdb fed the multiplex PCR reads into MiXCR, producing one record per CDR3 protein. The data hold approximately 450 distinct CDR3 sequences, with 25% to 30% observed a single time. The specimen was blood. The receptors come from a human donor with a solid tumor. The CDR3 runs from the conserved cysteine through the conserved F or W. D genes are given only for firm matches. Clone size is not always given. Where it is, it says once, few, many or a class for expanded clones.

D gene,CDR3 length,clone size,J gene,V gene,CDR3 protein,CDR3 DNA
TRBD2,16,large,TRBJ2-7,TRBV13,CASSQSTSGPTYEQYF,TGTGCCAGCAGCCAATCGACTAGCGGGCCAACCTACGAGCAGTACTTC
TRBD2,15,few,TRBJ2-3,TRBV5-1,CASSRTSGSTDTQYF,TGCGCCAGCAGCCGGACTAGCGGGAGTACAGATACGCAGTATTTT
TRBD1,15,-,TRBJ1-6,TRBV19,CASKRQGKLSSPLHF,TGTGCCAGTAAACGACAGGGCAAACTCTCTTCACCCCTCCACTTT
TRBD2,19,large,TRBJ2-3,TRBV19,CASSTPSGTSGGGTDTQYF,TGTGCCAGTAGTACCCCGTCCGGGACTAGCGGGGGGGGCACAGATACGCAGTATTTT
-,12,few,TRBJ1-2,TRBV27,CASSLFGVGYTF,TGTGCCAGCAGTTTATTCGGGGTTGGCTACACCTTC
-,14,-,TRBJ1-5,TRBV7-9,CASSLTGFNQPQHF,TGTGCCAGCAGCTTAACAGGGTTCAATCAGCCCCAGCATTTT
-,15,-,TRBJ2-7,TRBV4-3,CASSQERRGPYEQYF,TGCGCCAGCAGCCAAGAGCGACGGGGTCCCTACGAGCAGTACTTC
-,14,-,TRBJ1-1,TRBV13,CASSLGSEGAEAFF,TGTGCCAGCAGCTTAGGGTCCGAGGGCGCTGAAGCTTTCTTT
-,13,few,TRBJ2-5,TRBV20-1,CSARVGQAETQYF,TGCAGTGCTAGAGTAGGACAAGCGGAGACCCAGTACTTC
TRBD1,15,large,TRBJ2-4,TRBV29-1,CSVTQGLLAKNIQYF,TGCAGCGTCACACAGGGGCTTTTAGCCAAAAACATTCAGTACTTC
TRBD2,13,-,TRBJ2-3,TRBV6-4,CASSPGTTSAQYF,TGTGCCAGCAGTCCCGGGACTACTTCTGCGCAGTATTTT
-,18,-,TRBJ1-4,TRBV10-3,CAISASDSANITNEKLFF,TGTGCCATCAGTGCATCGGACAGCGCCAATATAACTAATGAAAAACTGTTTTTT
-,16,large,TRBJ2-5,TRBV5-6,CASSLGRGFVLRTQYF,TGTGCCAGCAGCTTGGGACGGGGTTTCGTGCTAAGGACCCAGTACTTC
TRBD1,15,large,TRBJ1-4,TRBV6-2/TRBV6-3,CASSTPRGSTEKLFF,TGTGCCAGCAGTACCCCCAGGGGGTCAACTGAAAAACTGTTTTTT
-,12,large,TRBJ2-7,TRBV12-3/TRBV12-4,CASSLRVGEQYF,TGTGCCAGCAGTTTACGGGTAGGCGAGCAGTACTTC
TRBD1,17,few,TRBJ2-3,TRBV28,CASSPSQGGTGTDTQYF,TGTGCCAGCAGTCCCTCCCAGGGGGGGACAGGGACAGATACGCAGTATTTT
-,11,large,TRBJ2-1,TRBV6-2/TRBV6-3,CASREETEQFF,TGTGCCAGCAGGGAAGAGACTGAGCAGTTCTTC
-,10,large,TRBJ1-5,TRBV6-6,CVSGNQPQHF,TGTGTCTCTGGCAATCAGCCCCAGCATTTT
TRBD1,15,-,TRBJ1-4,TRBV7-9,CASSSGQGGNEKLFF,TGTGCCAGCAGCTCGGGACAGGGTGGAAATGAAAAACTGTTTTTT
TRBD1,18,-,TRBJ1-6,TRBV4-2,CASSHLLTGGSYNSPLHF,TGTGCCAGCAGCCATCTCTTAACAGGGGGCTCCTATAATTCACCCCTCCACTTT
TRBD1,15,large,TRBJ1-4,TRBV15,CATSSGQDPIGKLFF,TGTGCCACCAGCAGCGGACAGGACCCTATTGGAAAACTGTTTTTT
-,15,large,TRBJ1-2,TRBV6-1,CASSVGFRGNYGYTF,TGTGCCAGCAGTGTAGGGTTTAGGGGGAACTATGGCTACACCTTC
TRBD2,14,-,TRBJ2-3,TRBV20-1,CSARGRGGADTQYF,TGCAGTGCTAGAGGGCGGGGGGGCGCAGATACGCAGTATTTT